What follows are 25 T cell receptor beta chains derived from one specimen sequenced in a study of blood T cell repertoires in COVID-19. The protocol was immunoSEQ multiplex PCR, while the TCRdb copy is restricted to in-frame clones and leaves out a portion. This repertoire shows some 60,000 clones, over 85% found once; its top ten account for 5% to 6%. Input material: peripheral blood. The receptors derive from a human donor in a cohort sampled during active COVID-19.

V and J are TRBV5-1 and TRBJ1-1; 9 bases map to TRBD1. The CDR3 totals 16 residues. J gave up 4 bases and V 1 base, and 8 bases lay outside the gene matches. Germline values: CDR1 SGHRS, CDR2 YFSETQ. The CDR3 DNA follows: TGCGCCAGCAGCTTGCCCTCCGGACAGGGGTTCACTGAAGCTTTCTTT. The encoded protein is CASSLPSGQGFTEAFF.

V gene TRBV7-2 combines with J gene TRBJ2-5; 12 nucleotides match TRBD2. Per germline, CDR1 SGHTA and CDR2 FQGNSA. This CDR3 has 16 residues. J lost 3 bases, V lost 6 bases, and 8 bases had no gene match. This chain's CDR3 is CASRRQASGREETQYF. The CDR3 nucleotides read TGTGCCAGCAGGCGACAGGCTAGCGGGAGGGAAGAGACCCAGTACTTC.

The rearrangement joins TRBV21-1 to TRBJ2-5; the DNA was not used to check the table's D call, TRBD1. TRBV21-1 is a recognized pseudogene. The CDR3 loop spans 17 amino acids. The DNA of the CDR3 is TGTGCCAGCAGCGCGGACAGGGGGCGTGAGGAGGAGGAGACCCAGTACTTC. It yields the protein CASSADRGREEEETQYF.

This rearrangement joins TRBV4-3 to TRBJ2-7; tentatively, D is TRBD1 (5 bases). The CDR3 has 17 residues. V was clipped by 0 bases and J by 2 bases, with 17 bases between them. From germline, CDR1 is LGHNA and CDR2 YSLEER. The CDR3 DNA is TGCGCCAGCAGCCAAGATCCCCCCAGGGTAGGCACCTACGAGCAGTACTTC. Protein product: CASSQDPPRVGTYEQYF.

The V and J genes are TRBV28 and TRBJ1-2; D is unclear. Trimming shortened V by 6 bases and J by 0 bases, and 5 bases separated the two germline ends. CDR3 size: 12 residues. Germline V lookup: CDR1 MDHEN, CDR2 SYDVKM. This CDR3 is CASSRANYGYTF. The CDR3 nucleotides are TGTGCCAGCAGCCGCGCTAACTATGGCTACACCTTC.

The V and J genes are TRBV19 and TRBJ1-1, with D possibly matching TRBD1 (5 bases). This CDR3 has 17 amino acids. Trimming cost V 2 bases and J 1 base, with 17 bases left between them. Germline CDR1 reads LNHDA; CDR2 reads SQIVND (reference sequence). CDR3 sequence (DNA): TGTGCCAGTAGTATATCCGGGGGTCCGCACGGGAACACTGAAGCTTTCTTT. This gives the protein CASSISGGPHGNTEAFF.

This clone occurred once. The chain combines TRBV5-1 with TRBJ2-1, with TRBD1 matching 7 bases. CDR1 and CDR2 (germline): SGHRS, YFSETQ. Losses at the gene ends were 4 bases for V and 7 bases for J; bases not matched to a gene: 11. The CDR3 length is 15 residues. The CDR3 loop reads CASSILQGQRNEQFF. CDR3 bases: TGCGCCAGCAGCATATTACAGGGGCAGCGAAATGAGCAGTTCTTC.

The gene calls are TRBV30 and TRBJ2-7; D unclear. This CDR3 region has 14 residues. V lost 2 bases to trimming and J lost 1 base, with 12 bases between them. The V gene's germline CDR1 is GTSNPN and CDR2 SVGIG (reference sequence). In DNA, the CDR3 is TGTGCCTGGAGTCCAGTTGACAAGTCCTACGAGCAGTACTTC. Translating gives CAWSPVDKSYEQYF.

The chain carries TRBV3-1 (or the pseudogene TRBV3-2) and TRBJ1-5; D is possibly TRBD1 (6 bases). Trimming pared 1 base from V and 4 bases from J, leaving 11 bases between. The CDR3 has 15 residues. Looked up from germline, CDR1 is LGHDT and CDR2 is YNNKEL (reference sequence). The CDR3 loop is CASSQAGTGNQPQHF. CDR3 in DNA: TGTGCCAGCAGCCAAGCCGGTACAGGGAATCAGCCCCAGCATTTT.

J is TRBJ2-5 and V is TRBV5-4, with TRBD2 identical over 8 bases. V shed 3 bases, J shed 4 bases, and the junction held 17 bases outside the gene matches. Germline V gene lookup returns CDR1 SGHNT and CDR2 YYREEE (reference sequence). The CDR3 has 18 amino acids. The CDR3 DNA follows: TGTGCCAGCAGCTCGGGGGGGGAAAAGCGGGAGAGTGGAGAGACCCAGTACTTC. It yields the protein CASSSGGEKRESGETQYF.

Written as DNA, the CDR3 is TGTGCCAGCAGGGAGCCGCTTGCGGGGAACACCGGGGAGCTGTTTTTT. Protein sequence: CASREPLAGNTGELFF. V usage is TRBV7-8 and J usage is TRBJ2-2; TRBD2 might be the D (5 bases). This CDR3 contains 16 residues. V was clipped by 6 bases and J by 1 base, with 15 bases between them. CDR1 is SGHVS, CDR2 FQNEAQ, per germline.

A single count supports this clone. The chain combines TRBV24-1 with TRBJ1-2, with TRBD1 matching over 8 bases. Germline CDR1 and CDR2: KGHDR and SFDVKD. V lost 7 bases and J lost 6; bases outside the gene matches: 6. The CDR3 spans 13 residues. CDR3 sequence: CATRGQGFDGYTF. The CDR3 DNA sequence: TGTGCCACCAGAGGACAGGGCTTTGATGGCTACACCTTC.

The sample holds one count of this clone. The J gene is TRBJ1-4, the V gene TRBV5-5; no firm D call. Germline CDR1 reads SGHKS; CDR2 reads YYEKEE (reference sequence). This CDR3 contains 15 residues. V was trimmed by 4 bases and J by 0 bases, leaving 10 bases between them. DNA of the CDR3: TGTGCCAGCAGCAGAAACAGAGCAACTAATGAAAAACTGTTTTTT. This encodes CASSRNRATNEKLFF.

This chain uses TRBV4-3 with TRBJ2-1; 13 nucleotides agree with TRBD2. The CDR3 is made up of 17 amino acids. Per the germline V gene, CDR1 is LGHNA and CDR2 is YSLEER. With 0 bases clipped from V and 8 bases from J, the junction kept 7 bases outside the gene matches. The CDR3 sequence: CASSQELAGGSRYEQFF. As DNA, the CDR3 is TGCGCCAGCAGCCAAGAACTAGCGGGAGGGAGTCGGTATGAGCAGTTCTTC.

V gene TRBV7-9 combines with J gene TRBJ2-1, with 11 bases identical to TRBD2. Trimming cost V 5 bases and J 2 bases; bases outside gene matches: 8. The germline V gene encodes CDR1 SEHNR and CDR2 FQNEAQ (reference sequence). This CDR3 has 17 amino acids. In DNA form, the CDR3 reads TGTGCCAGCAGCACCTTATTGACTAGCGGGGCCTACAATGAGCAGTTCTTC. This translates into CASSTLLTSGAYNEQFF.

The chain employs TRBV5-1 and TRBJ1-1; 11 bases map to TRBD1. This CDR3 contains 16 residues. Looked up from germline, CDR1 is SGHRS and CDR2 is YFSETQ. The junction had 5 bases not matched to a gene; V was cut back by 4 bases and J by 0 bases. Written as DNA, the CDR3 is TGCGCCAGCAGCCCAGGACAGGGGGCAATGAACACTGAAGCTTTCTTT. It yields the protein CASSPGQGAMNTEAFF.

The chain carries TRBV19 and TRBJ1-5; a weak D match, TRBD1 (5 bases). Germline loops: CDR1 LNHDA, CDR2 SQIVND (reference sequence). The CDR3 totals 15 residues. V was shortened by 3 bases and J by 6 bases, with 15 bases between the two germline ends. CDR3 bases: TGTGCCAGTAGTATGGTCCAGGGAGGTGGTCAGCCCCAGCATTTT. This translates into CASSMVQGGGQPQHF.

The CDR3 sequence is CASSSSGTGSPLHF. The CDR3 coding sequence is TGTGCCAGCAGTTCCTCCGGGACTGGTTCACCCCTCCACTTT. V and J are TRBV27 and TRBJ1-6, with D perhaps matching TRBD1 (5 bases). V was cut by 4 bases and J by 9 bases, with 13 bases left in between. Germline V gene lookup returns CDR1 MNHEY and CDR2 SMNVEV (reference sequence). CDR3 length equals 14 residues.

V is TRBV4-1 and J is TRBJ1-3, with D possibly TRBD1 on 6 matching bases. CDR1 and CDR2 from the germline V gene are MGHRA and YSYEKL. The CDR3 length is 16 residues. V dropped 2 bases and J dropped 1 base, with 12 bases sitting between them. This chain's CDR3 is CASSQNPQGSGNTIYF. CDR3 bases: TGCGCCAGCAGCCAAAACCCACAGGGATCTGGAAACACCATATATTTT.

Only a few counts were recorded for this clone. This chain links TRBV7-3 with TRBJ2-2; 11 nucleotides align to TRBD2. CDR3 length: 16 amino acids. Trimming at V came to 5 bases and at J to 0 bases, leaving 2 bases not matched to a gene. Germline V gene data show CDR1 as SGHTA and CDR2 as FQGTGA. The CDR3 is CASSTSGGSNTGELFF. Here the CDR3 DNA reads TGTGCCAGCAGCACTAGCGGGGGCTCGAACACCGGGGAGCTGTTTTTT.

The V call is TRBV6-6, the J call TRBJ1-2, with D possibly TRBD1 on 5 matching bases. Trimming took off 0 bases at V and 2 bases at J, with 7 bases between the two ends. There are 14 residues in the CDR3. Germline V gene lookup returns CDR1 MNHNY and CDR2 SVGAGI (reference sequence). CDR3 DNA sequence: TGTGCCAGCAGTTACTCTAAGGGGAACTATGGCTACACCTTC. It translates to CASSYSKGNYGYTF.

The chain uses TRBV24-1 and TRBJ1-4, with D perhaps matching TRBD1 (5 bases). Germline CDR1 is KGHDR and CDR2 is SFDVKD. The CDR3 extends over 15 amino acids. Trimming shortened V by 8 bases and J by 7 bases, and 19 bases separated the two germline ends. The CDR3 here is CATKAGRFLSEKLFF. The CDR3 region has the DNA TGTGCCACCAAGGCAGGGAGGTTTCTTAGTGAAAAACTGTTTTTT.

DNA of the CDR3: TGTGCCAGCAGCCAGGGGGGGGGCAATGGCTACACCTTC. Translation: CASSQGGGNGYTF. The genes are TRBV3-1 (or the pseudogene TRBV3-2) and TRBJ1-2; D may be TRBD1 (6 bases). The CDR3 length is 13 residues. Germline CDR1 reads LGHDT; CDR2 reads YNNKEL (reference sequence). V dropped 3 bases and J dropped 6 bases, with 11 bases sitting between them.

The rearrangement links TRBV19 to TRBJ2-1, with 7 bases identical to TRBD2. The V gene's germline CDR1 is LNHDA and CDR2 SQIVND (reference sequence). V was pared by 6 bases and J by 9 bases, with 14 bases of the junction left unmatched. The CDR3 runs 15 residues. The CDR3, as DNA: TGTGCCAGTAGCCCATGGACTAGGTATGCGGGTGAGCAGTTCTTC. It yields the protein CASSPWTRYAGEQFF.

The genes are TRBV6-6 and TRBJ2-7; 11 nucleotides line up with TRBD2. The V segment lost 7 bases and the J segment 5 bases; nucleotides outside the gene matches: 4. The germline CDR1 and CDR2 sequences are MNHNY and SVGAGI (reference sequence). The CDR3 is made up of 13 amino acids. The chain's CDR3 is CASTLSGGDEQYF. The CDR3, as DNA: TGTGCCAGCACACTTAGCGGGGGGGACGAGCAGTACTTC.